This TCR beta chain was obtained from a study of cytomegalovirus exposure and HLA in healthy donors. Overall study: Unique TCRs from HLA-typed donors, roughly 87 million of them, were held in an early data release. Among several hundred genotyped donors, around 80% fell in the Caucasian-associated ancestry cluster.

Vbeta (60) and Jbeta (13) primers were used in the PCR. Per the authors' pipeline: About 12 million of the 60 million to 90 million unique TCR beta chains counted in a later analysis were shared. TCRdb's table, derived via immunoSEQ multiplex PCR, lists solely in-frame clones and lacks some. That table gives V, J and clone size, and the DNA gave D and trimming. The table lists 150,000 to 250,000 clones, 85% of them singletons. With regard to this clone: Its specificity is unknown.

This CDR3 has 15 amino acids. CDR1 is SEHNR and CDR2 is FQNEAQ in the germline V gene (reference sequence). V lost 5 bases to trimming and J lost 4 bases; unmatched junction nucleotides: 7. Notes on the study in general: Per published accounts, TCR beta sequences correctly predicted the HLA-A and HLA-B alleles of most subjects.

The sample consisted of PBMCs. This TCR was sampled from a woman aged 50 to 60 in good health and CMV-seronegative. The rearrangement joins TRBV7-9 to TRBJ1-1; 10 bases are shared with TRBD1. The CDR3 spells CASSGGQGVFTEAFF. For the CDR3, the DNA is TGTGCCAGCAGCGGAGGACAGGGGGTTTTCACTGAAGCTTTCTTT.